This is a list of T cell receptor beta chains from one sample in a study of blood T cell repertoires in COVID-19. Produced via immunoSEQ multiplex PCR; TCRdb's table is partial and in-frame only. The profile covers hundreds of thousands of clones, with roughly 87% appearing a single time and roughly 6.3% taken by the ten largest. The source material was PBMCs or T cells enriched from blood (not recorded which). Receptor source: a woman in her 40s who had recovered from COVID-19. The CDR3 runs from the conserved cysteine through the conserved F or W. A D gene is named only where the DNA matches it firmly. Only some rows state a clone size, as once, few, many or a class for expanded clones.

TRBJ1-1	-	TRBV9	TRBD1	TGTGCCAGCAGCCCCCAGACAGGGGACACTGAAGCTTTCTTT	CASSPQTGDTEAFF
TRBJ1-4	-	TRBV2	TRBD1	TGTGCCAGCAGTAAGACTGTGGGACAGTTCGAAAAACTGTTTTTT	CASSKTVGQFEKLFF
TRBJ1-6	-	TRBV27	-	TGTGCCAGCAGTCTATCCGGCAGGGGACGTAATTCACCCCTCCACTTT	CASSLSGRGRNSPLHF
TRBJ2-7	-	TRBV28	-	TGTGCCAGCACCTCACACCGCGGGGAGCAGTACTTC	CASTSHRGEQYF
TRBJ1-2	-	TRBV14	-	TGTGCCAGCAGCCAGGCCGGGGGGTCCTATGGCTACACCTTC	CASSQAGGSYGYTF
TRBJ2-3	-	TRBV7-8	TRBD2	TGTGCCAGCAGCGCCCGGGACTACGGGAGCACAGATACGCAGTATTTT	CASSARDYGSTDTQYF
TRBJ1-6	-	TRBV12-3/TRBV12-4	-	TGTGCCAGCAGTCCGATCCAGGGGTCACCCCTCCACTTT	CASSPIQGSPLHF
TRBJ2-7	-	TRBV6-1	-	TGTGCCAGCAGTGGGACAGATCTTACCTACGAGCAGTACTTC	CASSGTDLTYEQYF
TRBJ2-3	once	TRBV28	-	TGTGCCAGCAGTCCCCACACGCCTGGCACAGATACGCAGTATTTT	CASSPHTPGTDTQYF
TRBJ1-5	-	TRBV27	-	TGTGCCAGCAGTTTGGGCAGCCATAGCAATCAGCCCCAGCATTTT	CASSLGSHSNQPQHF
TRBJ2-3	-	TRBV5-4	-	TGTGCCAGCAGCTTGGATCCAGGGAATACGCAGTATTTT	CASSLDPGNTQYF
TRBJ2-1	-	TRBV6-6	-	TGTGCCAGCAGTTCCTCCCGGGTTGGCCTCTACAATGAGCAGTTCTTC	CASSSSRVGLYNEQFF
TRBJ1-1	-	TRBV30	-	TGTGCCCTTCGCAGGAGAGGACTCAGGAACACTGAAGCTTTCTTT	CALRRRGLRNTEAFF
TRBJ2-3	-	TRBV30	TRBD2	TGTGCCTGGAGCTTTGGGACTAGCGGCACAGATACGCAGTATTTT	CAWSFGTSGTDTQYF
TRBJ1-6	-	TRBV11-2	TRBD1	TGTGCCAGCAGCTTAGCGGGACAGGCCTTTACACCCCTCCACTTT	CASSLAGQAFTPLHF
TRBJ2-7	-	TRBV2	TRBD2	TGTGCCAGCAGTTCAACGGGAGGGAACGAGCAGTACTTC	CASSSTGGNEQYF
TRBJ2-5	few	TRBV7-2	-	TGTGCCAGCAGTTCCGCTCGGACAGCCCAAGAGACCCAGTACTTC	CASSSARTAQETQYF
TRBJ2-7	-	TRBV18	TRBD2	TGTGCCAGCTCATCTAGCGGGTCATACGAGCAGTACTTC	CASSSSGSYEQYF
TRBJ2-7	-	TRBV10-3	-	TGTGCCATCAGTGATCGGCGGGGCGAGCAGTACTTC	CAISDRRGEQYF
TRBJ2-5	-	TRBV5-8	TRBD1	TGTGCCAGCAGCTTGGGGACAGGACGAGAGACCCAGTACTTC	CASSLGTGRETQYF
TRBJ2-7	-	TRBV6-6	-	TGTGCCTCCTCGGGGAGCTCCCCCTACGAGCAGTACTTC	CASSGSSPYEQYF
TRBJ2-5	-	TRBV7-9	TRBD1	TGTGCCAGCAGCTCCCACCGGGACAGGGTTGGAGAGACCCAGTACTTC	CASSSHRDRVGETQYF
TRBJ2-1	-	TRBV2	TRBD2	TGTGCCAGCAGCGGAAGGCGGGAGGGAGGGGACAATGAGCAGTTCTTC	CASSGRREGGDNEQFF
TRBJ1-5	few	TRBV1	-	TGCACCAGTGACAGGGCTCAGCCCCAGCATTTT	CTSDRAQPQHF
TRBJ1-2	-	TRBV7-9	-	TGTGCCAGCAGCCACCAAGGGCTCAGGGGAGGGTATGGCTACACCTTC	CASSHQGLRGGYGYTF
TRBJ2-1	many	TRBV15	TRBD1	TGTGCCACCAGCAGAGAAACCGCGGGACAGGGATTCAATGAGCAGTTCTTC	CATSRETAGQGFNEQFF
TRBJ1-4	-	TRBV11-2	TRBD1	TGTGCCAGCAGCTTTGACAGGGGTGGTGAAAAACTGTTTTTT	CASSFDRGGEKLFF
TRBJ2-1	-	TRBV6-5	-	TGTGCCAGCAGTTACGACAGCCTCGATGAGCAGTTCTTC	CASSYDSLDEQFF
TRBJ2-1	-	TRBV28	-	TGTGCCAGCAGTTTATCCAACTCCTACAATGAGCAGTTCTTC	CASSLSNSYNEQFF
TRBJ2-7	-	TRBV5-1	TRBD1	TGCGCCAGCAGTAACCGGGACAGACTCTCCTACGAGCAGTACTTC	CASSNRDRLSYEQYF
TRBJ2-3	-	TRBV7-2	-	TGTGCCAGCAGCTTTGTCATTGTTCGGGGCACAGATACGCAGTATTTT	CASSFVIVRGTDTQYF
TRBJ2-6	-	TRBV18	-	TGTGCCAGCTCACCATCGGGGTACGGGGCCAACGTCCTGACTTTC	CASSPSGYGANVLTF
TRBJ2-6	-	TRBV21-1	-	TGTGCCAGCAGCAGCCCCCCCCGGGGGTACTCTGGGGCCAACGTCCTGACTTTC	CASSSPPRGYSGANVLTF
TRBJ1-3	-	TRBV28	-	TGTGCCAGCAGTTTGACGGGATGGGATGGAAACACCATATATTTT	CASSLTGWDGNTIYF